This T cell receptor beta chain was captured by sequencing in a study of early T cells in non-severe SARS-CoV-2 infection. There are 14 residues in the CDR3. CDR1 SNHLY and CDR2 FYNNEI come from the germline V gene. The V and J ends lost 6 bases and 2 bases, in that order; junction bases with no gene match: 6. This clonotype was found many times. Each CDR3 protein is one row after TCRdb ran MiXCR on the 5' RACE reads. This sample has 40,000 to 60,000 distinct CDR3 sequences, with about 4% found just once. Sequencing was performed on whole blood. The chain has TRBV2 and TRBJ2-5; 7 bases map to TRBD1. This TCR came from an adult who was a healthcare worker with PCR-confirmed SARS-CoV-2 infection or an uninfected control (not recorded which). The CDR3 DNA reads TGTGCCAGCAGGAAGGACAGGTGGCAAGAGACCCAGTACTTC. Amino acid sequence: CASRKDRWQETQYF.